This TCR beta chain was identified during a study of cytomegalovirus exposure and HLA in healthy donors. The study's findings and limits: First-cohort TCR clusters tended to co-occur in the roughly 120 validation repertoires, a later analysis found. The study recorded some 160 TCR beta chains that were cytomegalovirus-associated. CMV antigen specificity of three CMV-associated chains was confirmed in vitro.

Assay used: immunoSEQ multiplex PCR; TCRdb lists only in-frame clones, some missing. Among under 75,000 clones listed, 80% to 95% were seen once. The donors were members of the approximately 130-subject validation cohort (separate from the approximately 730-subject first cohort). In regard to this clone: Its antigen is unidentified.

The V gene's germline CDR1 is LGHNA and CDR2 YNFKEQ. This CDR3 spans 18 amino acids. V shed 2 bases and J 8 bases; nucleotides not matched to a gene: 18. The chain carries TRBV4-2 and TRBJ2-1; 7 positions agree with TRBD2. The origin of this receptor is a man between 18 and 29 years old in good health and CMV-seropositive. The sequencing sample was made of PBMCs. The CDR3 DNA reads TGTGCCAGCAGCCAACTCACCAGCGGGATATCTCAAGGGGATGAGCAGTTCTTC. Residues: CASSQLTSGISQGDEQFF.